This T cell receptor beta chain emerged from a study of shared clonotypes between healthy human individuals. Study findings and constraints: Sequencing depth was a factor that was expected to affect clonotype sharing among donors. The study generally estimated greater richness for naive than memory subsets. Four donors held about 5% of naive CD4 clonotypes in common.

Donors, healthy HIV-negative adults, lacked recent acute infections or vaccinations. V was pared by 7 bases and J by 0 bases, with 10 bases between. The CDR3 totals 13 residues. Germline V CDR1 and CDR2: LNHDA, SQIVND (reference sequence). With regard to this clone: The target antigen is unknown.

The repertoire was sequenced with immunoSEQ multiplex PCR; TCRdb's copy has only in-frame clones and lacks some. Here the sample spans millions of clones, over 85% being singletons. This rearrangement joins TRBV19 to TRBJ2-7, with D maybe TRBD1 (5 bases). Sequencing was carried out using naive CD4+ T cells sorted from blood. The subset is: CD45RA+ positively selected. This clonotype was sampled from a man between 18 and 35 years old in good health. The CDR3 sequence: CASTPGNSYEQYF. CDR3 DNA: TGTGCCAGTACCCCAGGGAACTCCTACGAGCAGTACTTC.